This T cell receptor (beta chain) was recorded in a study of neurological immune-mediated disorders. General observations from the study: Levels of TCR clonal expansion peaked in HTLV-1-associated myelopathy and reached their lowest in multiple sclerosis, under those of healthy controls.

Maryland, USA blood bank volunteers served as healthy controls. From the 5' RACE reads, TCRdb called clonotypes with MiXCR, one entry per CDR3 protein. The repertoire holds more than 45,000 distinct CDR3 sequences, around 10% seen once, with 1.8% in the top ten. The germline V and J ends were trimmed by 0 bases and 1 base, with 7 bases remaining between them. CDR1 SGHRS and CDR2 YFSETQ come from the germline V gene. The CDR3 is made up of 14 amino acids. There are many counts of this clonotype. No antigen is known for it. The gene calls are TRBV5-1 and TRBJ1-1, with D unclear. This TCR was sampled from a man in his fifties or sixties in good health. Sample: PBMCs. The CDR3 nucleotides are TGCGCCAGCAGCTTGGGACCATCGAACACTGAAGCTTTCTTT. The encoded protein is CASSLGPSNTEAFF.